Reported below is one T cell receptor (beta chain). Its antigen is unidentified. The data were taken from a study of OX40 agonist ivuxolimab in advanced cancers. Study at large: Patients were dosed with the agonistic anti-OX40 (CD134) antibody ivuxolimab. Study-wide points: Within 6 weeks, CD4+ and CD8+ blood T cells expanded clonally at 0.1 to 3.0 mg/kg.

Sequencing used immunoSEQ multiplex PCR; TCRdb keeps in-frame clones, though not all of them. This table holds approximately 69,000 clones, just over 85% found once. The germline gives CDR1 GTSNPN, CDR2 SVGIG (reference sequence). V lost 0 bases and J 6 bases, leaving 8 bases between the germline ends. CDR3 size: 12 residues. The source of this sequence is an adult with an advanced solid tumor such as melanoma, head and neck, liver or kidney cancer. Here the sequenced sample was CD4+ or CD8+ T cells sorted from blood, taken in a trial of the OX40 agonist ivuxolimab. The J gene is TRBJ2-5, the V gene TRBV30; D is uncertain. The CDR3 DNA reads TGTGCCTGGAGTGTAAAGAGGCAGACCCAGTACTTC. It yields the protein CAWSVKRQTQYF.